Presented here are 8 T cell receptor beta chains from one specimen sequenced in a study of blood T cell repertoires in COVID-19. The table came from immunoSEQ multiplex PCR; TCRdb's copy has only in-frame clones and leaves some out. The sample holds 150,000 to 200,000 clones; 80% are singletons and the top ten take about 15%. Sequencing was done on a sample of PBMCs or T cells enriched from blood (not recorded which). These receptors were obtained from a man aged 60-69 years who had been exposed to COVID-19.

The chain combines TRBV11-2 with TRBJ2-1, with 11 bases aligning to TRBD2. CDR3 length: 15 residues. The junction had 4 bases not matched to a gene; V was cut back by 3 bases and J by 6 bases. Germline CDR1 reads SGHAT; CDR2 reads FQNNGV. CDR3 nucleotides: TGTGCCAGCAGCTTGACTAGCGGGATCCCCAATGAGCAGTTCTTC. This codes for CASSLTSGIPNEQFF.

A few counts support this clone. The chain carries TRBV28 and TRBJ2-3; tentative D call: TRBD2 (7 bases). The length of the CDR3 is 12 residues. Germline CDR1 is MDHEN and CDR2 is SYDVKM. The germline V and J ends were trimmed by 1 base and 14 bases, with 13 bases remaining between them. CDR3 sequence reads: CASSLLGGGLYF. The DNA of the CDR3 is TGTGCCAGCAGTTTATTAGGGGGAGGGCTGTATTTT.

J is TRBJ1-1 and V is TRBV27; TRBD1 might be the D (5 bases). The germline V and J ends were trimmed by 5 bases and 1 base, with 11 bases remaining between them. The CDR3 sequence is 14 residues long. Germline V gene data show CDR1 as MNHEY and CDR2 as SMNVEV (reference sequence). CDR3 sequence (DNA): TGTGCCAGCAGTCGACAGCCGGGGAACACTGAAGCTTTCTTT. Its translation is CASSRQPGNTEAFF.

The genes are TRBV27 and TRBJ1-2; D is ambiguous. Trimming shortened V by 4 bases and J by 4 bases, and 13 bases separated the two germline ends. The CDR3 consists of 14 residues. Germline V lookup: CDR1 MNHEY, CDR2 SMNVEV (reference sequence). The CDR3 sequence is CASSSGGLPYGYTF. CDR3 DNA sequence: TGTGCCAGCAGTTCCGGCGGGCTCCCCTATGGCTACACCTTC.

The chain combines TRBV14 with TRBJ1-1; TRBD1 might be the D (6 bases). Looked up from germline, CDR1 is SGHDN and CDR2 is FVKESK. Trimming stripped 1 base from V and 4 bases from J, with 10 bases between. The CDR3 runs to 14 residues. The DNA for the CDR3 is TGTGCCAGCAGCCAAGGCGGGGGGCTCACTGAAGCTTTCTTT. This sequence encodes CASSQGGGLTEAFF.

The J gene is TRBJ1-1, the V gene TRBV27, with 7 bases identical to TRBD1. The junction had 10 bases not matched to a gene; V was cut back by 3 bases and J by 0 bases. Germline CDR1 and CDR2: MNHEY and SMNVEV (reference sequence). CDR3 length equals 17 residues. CDR3 coding DNA: TGTGCCAGCAGTTTCGGCAGGGGGGCCGGGATGAACACTGAAGCTTTCTTT. Translating it yields CASSFGRGAGMNTEAFF.

The chain links TRBV7-2 to TRBJ2-1; TRBD2 is a possible D gene (5 bases). The CDR3 runs 15 residues. In germline, CDR1 is SGHTA, CDR2 FQGNSA. Trimming left V 3 bases short and J 0 bases short, with 9 bases between. This CDR3 reads CASSFVRGSYNEQFF. The CDR3 DNA reads TGTGCCAGCAGCTTCGTCCGGGGCTCCTACAATGAGCAGTTCTTC.

V and J are TRBV19 and TRBJ2-3, with unresolved D. The CDR3 is 13 residues long. Germline V gene lookup returns CDR1 LNHDA and CDR2 SQIVND (reference sequence). Trimming removed 5 bases from V and 2 bases from J, with 8 bases in between. CDR3 nucleotides: TGTGCCAGTAGTGGCCGCATCACAGATACGCAGTATTTT. Translating gives CASSGRITDTQYF.